Listed below are T cell receptor beta chains from one sample, sequenced in a study of beta chain features in type 1 diabetes. Libraries were prepared by immunoSEQ multiplex PCR; TCRdb keeps only in-frame clonotypes and omits some of them. The profile shows over 200,000 clones, roughly a tenth of them singletons. Source material: naive CD4+ T cells from blood. The source is a man under 40 with type 1 diabetes. Each CDR3 is given with its conserved first and last residue. D genes are given only for firm matches. Size is omitted from some rows. Given values are once, few, many or a class for expanded clones.

TRBJ1-1,.,TRBV7-2,.,TGTGCCAGCAGCTCCCCCGGGAGGGCGAACACTGAAGCTTTCTTT,CASSSPGRANTEAFF
TRBJ1-6,TRBD1,TRBV5-1,few,TGCGCCAGCAGCCCCGGACAGGGGGAAGGACCCCTCCACTTT,CASSPGQGEGPLHF
TRBJ2-5,.,TRBV7-3,.,TGTGCCAGCAGCTTAGCAGAGCTAGGGACCCAGTACTTC,CASSLAELGTQYF
TRBJ1-6,TRBD1,TRBV5-1,few,TGCGCCAGCAGCCCCGCGACAGGGGATAATTCACCCCTCCACTTT,CASSPATGDNSPLHF
TRBJ2-7,TRBD1,TRBV4-2,.,TGTGCCAGCAGCCAGGGACAGGGGGTATACGAGCAGTACTTC,CASSQGQGVYEQYF
TRBJ2-3,TRBD2,TRBV5-1,few,TGCGCCAGCAGCTTTAGCGGGGGGAACACAGATACGCAGTATTTT,CASSFSGGNTDTQYF
TRBJ2-4,.,TRBV5-4,once,TGTGCCAGCAGCTTAGGGGGGGAGGACAAAAACATTCAGTACTTC,CASSLGGEDKNIQYF
TRBJ1-5,TRBD1,TRBV20-1,.,TGCAGTGCCGAGGACAGGGGCCTTCAGCATTTT,CSAEDRGLQHF
TRBJ2-3,TRBD2,TRBV4-2,few,TGTGCCAGCAGCGGACAAGGACTAGCGCGCACAGATACGCAGTATTTT,CASSGQGLARTDTQYF
TRBJ1-1,.,TRBV7-3,.,TGTGCCAGCAGCTTGACAGGGAACACTGAAGCTTTCTTT,CASSLTGNTEAFF
TRBJ1-1,.,TRBV29-1,.,TGCAGTACTTCGAGGTCGACGGACACTGAAGCTTTCTTT,CSTSRSTDTEAFF
TRBJ2-1,TRBD2,TRBV5-1,few,TGCGCCAGCAGCTCCATCTTTAGCGGGGGGGACAATGAGCAGTTCTTC,CASSSIFSGGDNEQFF
TRBJ2-3,.,TRBV7-2,few,TGTGCCAGCAGTCTTATAGCGAGTAGCACAGATACGCAGTATTTT,CASSLIASSTDTQYF
TRBJ1-5,.,TRBV13,.,TGTGCCAGCAGCGTGGGAGGGGAAGCCCAGCATTTT,CASSVGGEAQHF
TRBJ1-5,.,TRBV7-2,few,TGTGCCAGCAGCTTAGGAGTCTGGAATCAGCCCCAGCATTTT,CASSLGVWNQPQHF
TRBJ1-1,.,TRBV2,.,TGTGCCAGCAGTGGGCACCCGAACACTGAAGCTTTCTTT,CASSGHPNTEAFF
TRBJ2-1,TRBD1,TRBV6-6,few,TGTGCCAGCAGCCGGAGGTGGGACAGGGGCAATGAGCAGTTCTTC,CASSRRWDRGNEQFF
TRBJ2-2,TRBD1,TRBV19,few,TGTGCCAGTAGTATAGCCACCGGACAGGGGACCGGGGAGCTGTTTTTT,CASSIATGQGTGELFF
TRBJ2-7,.,TRBV7-8,.,TGTGCCAGCAGCCGACCCCCAGGGGCTCACGAGCAGTACTTC,CASSRPPGAHEQYF
TRBJ1-6,.,TRBV5-4,.,TGTGCCAGCAGCCAAGACGGAGGAGGCGATTCACCCCTCCACTTT,CASSQDGGGDSPLHF
TRBJ2-6,.,TRBV6-6,few,TGTGCCAGCACCAGGGCTGGGGCCAACGTCCTGACTTTC,CASTRAGANVLTF
TRBJ1-1,.,TRBV5-6,.,TGTGCCAGCAGCTTTGGCCTAGGGGACACTGAAGCTTTCTTT,CASSFGLGDTEAFF
TRBJ1-3,.,TRBV29-1,.,TGCAGCGTAGCGTCCGGGAAGAGGACTGGAAACACCATATATTTT,CSVASGKRTGNTIYF
TRBJ1-6,TRBD1,TRBV4-1,.,TGCGCCAGCAGCCGCCGAGAGACAGGGGGTGCTTCACCCCTCCACTTT,CASSRRETGGASPLHF
TRBJ1-1,.,TRBV7-9,few,TGTGCCAGCAGCCCCTTGGGACTTGGGAACACTGAAGCTTTCTTT,CASSPLGLGNTEAFF
TRBJ2-4,.,TRBV18,.,TGTGCCAGCTCACCGGGGGGAACGGACATTCAGTACTTC,CASSPGGTDIQYF
TRBJ2-7,TRBD1,TRBV4-3,.,TGCGCCAGCAGCCAAGTCCCGACAGGGGGCTACGACGAGCAGTACTTC,CASSQVPTGGYDEQYF
TRBJ2-3,TRBD1,TRBV7-9,.,TGTGCCAGCAGCCCGCGGACAGGACGCACAGATACGCAGTATTTT,CASSPRTGRTDTQYF
TRBJ2-3,.,TRBV27,.,TGTGCCAGCAGAAAGTTGGGACTCCCTAGCACAGATACGCAGTATTTT,CASRKLGLPSTDTQYF
TRBJ2-7,.,TRBV7-2,few,TGTGCCAGCAGTTGGAACGGGGGGCCCGGGTACGAGCAGTACTTC,CASSWNGGPGYEQYF
TRBJ2-7,TRBD2,TRBV28,few,TGTGCCAGCAGCCCCGGGGGGGAGGGATACGAGCAGTACTTC,CASSPGGEGYEQYF
TRBJ2-7,.,TRBV7-2,few,TGTGCCAGCAGCTCAGCTCGCACAGGGAAGGTCACCTACGAGCAGTACTTC,CASSSARTGKVTYEQYF
TRBJ2-6,.,TRBV14,few,TGTGCCAGCAGCGAACACGAACGGGAAGGGGCCAACGTCCTGACTTTC,CASSEHEREGANVLTF
TRBJ2-7,.,TRBV18,.,TGTGCCAGCTCTTCAGGGGCCCGATACGAGCAGTACTTC,CASSSGARYEQYF
TRBJ1-5,.,TRBV7-8,.,TGTGCCAGCAGCTTAGCAGGGGCCTTTTCCAATCAGCCCCAGCATTTT,CASSLAGAFSNQPQHF
TRBJ1-2,.,TRBV2,.,TGTGCCAGCGGAGGCATGAGTGGCTACACCTTC,CASGGMSGYTF
TRBJ1-2,.,TRBV30,.,TGTGCCTGGAAGTCATGGGGCGGCTCTTATGGCTACACCTTC,CAWKSWGGSYGYTF
TRBJ2-3,.,TRBV2,.,TGTGCCAGCAAAGGGGGTAGCACAGATACGCAGTATTTT,CASKGGSTDTQYF
TRBJ2-1,TRBD2,TRBV28,.,TGTGCCAGCAGTTTGTCGGGACTAGCGGGGGGGCGTGAGCAGTTCTTC,CASSLSGLAGGREQFF
TRBJ1-1,.,TRBV6-6,.,TGTGCCAGCAGTCTTCTGGATGGCGGGAACACTGAAGCTTTCTTT,CASSLLDGGNTEAFF
TRBJ2-5,.,TRBV9,few,TGTGCCAGCAGCCCCGGACTACCGGAGACCCAGTACTTC,CASSPGLPETQYF
TRBJ2-7,TRBD2,TRBV30,few,TGTGCCTGGAGTGTACGTCGGGGGGGCTCCTACGAGCAGTACTTC,CAWSVRRGGSYEQYF
TRBJ1-5,TRBD1,TRBV19,.,TGTGCCAGTAGTGGACAGGGGGAGGTTTATCAGCCCCAGCATTTT,CASSGQGEVYQPQHF
TRBJ2-2,TRBD1,TRBV11-2,few,TGTGCCAGCAGCAGGACAGGGTACGGGGAGCTGTTTTTT,CASSRTGYGELFF
TRBJ2-5,.,TRBV19,.,TGTGCCAGTAGTATAGGTAACGGCCAAGAGACCCAGTACTTC,CASSIGNGQETQYF
TRBJ1-5,.,TRBV11-2,few,TGTGCCAGCAGCCCTCAGGGAAATCAGCCCCAGCATTTT,CASSPQGNQPQHF
TRBJ2-2,TRBD2,TRBV4-3,.,TGCGCCAGCAGCCAAGATGAGCGGGGGGGTACCGGGGAGCTGTTTTTT,CASSQDERGGTGELFF
TRBJ2-1,TRBD1,TRBV19,.,TGTGCCAGTAAAAGGGACAGCTCCTACAATGAGCAGTTCTTC,CASKRDSSYNEQFF
TRBJ1-2,.,TRBV5-1,.,TGCGCCAGCAGCCCCGGCGCAGGGGACTATGGCTACACCTTC,CASSPGAGDYGYTF
TRBJ2-2,TRBD1,TRBV7-9,few,TGTGCCAGCAGCTCCGGACAGGGGTCGGCCGGGGAGCTGTTTTTT,CASSSGQGSAGELFF
TRBJ2-1,.,TRBV7-2,few,TGTGCCAGCAGCTCGGGACTTAACAATGAGCAGTTCTTC,CASSSGLNNEQFF
TRBJ1-1,TRBD1,TRBV5-6,.,TGTGCCAGCAGCCCGGAAGGGGGCTTGAACACTGAAGCTTTCTTT,CASSPEGGLNTEAFF
TRBJ2-3,TRBD2,TRBV18,few,TGTGCCAGCTCACCACAAGCGGGGAGCACAGATACGCAGTATTTT,CASSPQAGSTDTQYF
TRBJ1-6,TRBD1,TRBV6-5,few,TGTGCCAGCAGTCTCGGACAGGGGGCTAATTCACCCCTCCACTTT,CASSLGQGANSPLHF
TRBJ2-7,TRBD1,TRBV2,few,TGTGCCAGCAGACGGGACAGGGACGAGCAGTACTTC,CASRRDRDEQYF
TRBJ1-1,.,TRBV4-3,few,TGCGCCAGCAGCACGGCGGGGGGCACTGAAGCTTTCTTT,CASSTAGGTEAFF
TRBJ1-5,TRBD1,TRBV30,few,TGTGCCTGGATGAGGAAGACAGGGGGCAATCAGCCCCAGCATTTT,CAWMRKTGGNQPQHF
TRBJ2-3,TRBD2,TRBV5-1,.,TGCGCCAGCAGCTTGCGAGCGGGGATTAGCACAGATACGCAGTATTTT,CASSLRAGISTDTQYF
TRBJ2-1,TRBD2,TRBV6-6,.,TGTGCCAGCAACCTCCGGACTAGCGGGGAGGGGGAGCAGTTCTTC,CASNLRTSGEGEQFF